This T cell receptor (beta chain) appears in the sequencing data of a study of T cell therapy after organ transplantation. Across the study: Responders numbered eight and nonresponders two among ten patients.

Generated by immunoSEQ multiplex PCR, the TCRdb table keeps only in-frame clones and is missing some. Among fewer than 25,000 clones, approximately 85% were seen once, and the ten largest hold 9.2%. Points on this clone: What it binds is not known.

Time point: 4-8 weeks after completion of therapy. The CDR3 consists of 16 residues. Trimming left V 2 bases short and J 1 base short, with 14 bases between. Germline V gene lookup returns CDR1 MGHDK and CDR2 SYGVNS. This chain uses TRBV25-1 with TRBJ2-5; D might be TRBD1 or TRBD2, each matching 7 bases. This TCR was recovered from a human patient who had received a solid organ transplant and had CMV disease. Some T cells may arise from the graft donor. The sequences come from CD8+ T cells from blood, collected after autologous CMV-specific T cell therapy. This chain's CDR3 is CASSETGEGAQETQYF. CDR3 bases: TGTGCCAGCAGTGAAACAGGGGAGGGGGCCCAAGAGACCCAGTACTTC.